This entry lists 4 T cell receptor beta chains sequenced from one sample in a study of T cell clonality in common variable immunodeficiency. Measured with immunoSEQ multiplex PCR; TCRdb has only the in-frame clones, and not every one. The sample has approximately 51,000 clones, none seen only once; the top ten hold approximately 6.3%. Sequencing was done on a sample of peripheral blood mononuclear cells. Receptors were obtained from a person aged 18 to 70 in good health.

On this clone: The CDR3 is cut off 3 residues early in the read; its end comes from the germline J gene. V gene TRBV13 combines with J gene TRBJ2-7; 8 positions agree with TRBD1. CDR3 length: 15 residues. V dropped 0 bases and J dropped 4; count of bases not matched to a gene: 5. Germline V gene lookup returns CDR1 PRHDT and CDR2 FYEKMQ (reference sequence). The sequenced part of the CDR3 DNA is TGTGCCAGCAGCTTAGGCCCGGACAGGGTGTACGAG. This encodes CASSLGPDRVYE. The entire CDR3 protein is CASSLGPDRVYEQYF.

This clone was seen ten or more times. The read gets to within 3 residues of the CDR3 end, and the germline J gene fills in the rest. The gene calls are TRBV18 and TRBJ1-2, with D possibly being TRBD1 (6 bases). This CDR3 comprises 14 residues. Germline V gene lookup returns CDR1 KGHSH and CDR2 LQKENI. Trimming stripped 6 bases from V and 2 bases from J, with 13 bases between. CDR3 bases read: TGTGCCAGCTCTTCCCTGGACAGCAACTATGGC. Encoded protein: CASSSLDSNYG. The entire CDR3 sequence reads CASSSLDSNYGYTF.

This clone was picked up many times. The read comes to an end 3 residues before the CDR3 does, leaving the germline J gene to fill in the end. The chain carries TRBV29-1 and TRBJ1-2, with 10 nucleotides matching TRBD1. V lost 1 base and J lost 5; bases outside the gene matches: 7. Per germline, CDR1 SQVTM and CDR2 ANQGSEA. This CDR3 has 15 residues. The CDR3 reads CSVEVFGQGEYGYTF. The DNA read from the CDR3 is TGCAGCGTTGAAGTTTTCGGACAGGGGGAGTATGGC. The variable domain in full, with the rest retrieved from reference TRBV29-1 and TRBJ1-2, is SAVISQKPSRDICQRGTSLTIQCQVDSQVTMMFWYRQQPGQSLTLIATANQGSEATYESGFVIDKFPISRPNLTFSTLTVSNMSPEDSSIYLCSVEVFGQGEYGYTFGSGTRLTVV.

Ten or more counts support this clone. Coverage ceases 3 residues before the CDR3 finishes, and the germline J gene fills in the end. The V and J genes are TRBV30 and TRBJ1-1, with D tentatively TRBD1 (5 bases). From germline, CDR1 is GTSNPN and CDR2 SVGIG (reference sequence). This CDR3 has 12 amino acids. With 2 bases removed from V and 4 bases from J, the gap between germline ends came to 8 bases. The CDR3: CAWSQGSTEAFF. The part of the CDR3 DNA that was read is TGTGCCTGGAGTCAGGGAAGCACTGAA.